The 21 T cell receptor beta chains below come from one sample, sequenced in a study of blood T cell repertoires in COVID-19. TCRdb's copy holds only in-frame clones and misses some; the assay was immunoSEQ multiplex PCR. The sample includes about 260,000 clones, more than 75% of them seen just once. The source material was peripheral blood. These receptors came from a woman aged 45 to 65 with acute or convalescent COVID-19.

The chain uses TRBV7-2 and TRBJ1-1; no clear D. The ends were cut back, 3 bases at V and 1 base at J, with 6 bases in the middle. Germline V gene sequence: CDR1 SGHTA, CDR2 FQGNSA. This CDR3 region has 13 residues. The CDR3 DNA reads as TGTGCCAGCAGCTTCCAGAAGAACACTGAAGCTTTCTTT. Protein: CASSFQKNTEAFF.

This clone was seen once. The chain has TRBV27 and TRBJ2-7; 8 bases fit TRBD1. This CDR3 is built from 16 residues. With 5 bases clipped from V and 0 bases from J, the junction kept 9 bases outside the gene matches. The germline V gene has CDR1 MNHEY and CDR2 SMNVEV (reference sequence). The CDR3 sequence is CASSKTRTGSSYEQYF. In DNA, the CDR3 is TGTGCCAGCAGTAAGACTCGGACAGGGAGCTCCTACGAGCAGTACTTC.

The chain combines TRBV5-6 with TRBJ2-3, with 11 bases that match TRBD2. CDR3 size: 15 residues. Germline CDR1 reads SGHDT; CDR2 reads YYEEEE. The V segment lost 4 bases and the J segment 3 bases; nucleotides outside the gene matches: 4. DNA of the CDR3: TGTGCCAGCAGCCCGGGACTAGCGGATACAGATACGCAGTATTTT. This encodes CASSPGLADTDTQYF.

The chain recombines TRBV27 with TRBJ2-7, with 11 bases that match TRBD2. The CDR3 is made up of 16 amino acids. CDR1 is MNHEY, CDR2 SMNVEV, per germline (reference sequence). J gave up 1 base and V 8 bases, and 10 bases lay outside the gene matches. The DNA of the CDR3 is TGTGCCAGCCGTTACGGGCTAGCGGGAGGTTCCTACGAGCAGTACTTC. Its translation is CASRYGLAGGSYEQYF.

The rearrangement uses TRBV28 and TRBJ2-4, with 11 nucleotides matching TRBD2. Losses at the gene ends were 3 bases for V and 0 bases for J; bases not matched to a gene: 10. The germline V gene encodes CDR1 MDHEN and CDR2 SYDVKM. CDR3 length equals 19 residues. The chain's CDR3 is CASSLLAGGGSLAKNIQYF. In DNA form, the CDR3 reads TGTGCCAGCAGTTTGCTAGCGGGAGGAGGATCTTTAGCCAAAAACATTCAGTACTTC.

This chain links TRBV19 with TRBJ2-3; 7 nucleotides agree with TRBD1. This CDR3 spans 15 amino acids. V dropped 6 bases and J dropped 3; count of bases not matched to a gene: 9. Germline values: CDR1 LNHDA, CDR2 SQIVND (reference sequence). For the CDR3, the DNA is TGTGCCAGTAGAAAACAGGGGATTGGTACAGATACGCAGTATTTT. This codes for CASRKQGIGTDTQYF. Supplemented by reference TRBV19 and TRBJ2-3, the full variable domain reads DGGITQSPKYLFRKEGQNVTLSCEQNLNHDAMYWYRQDPGQGLRLIYYSQIVNDFQKGDIAEGYSVSREKKESFPLTVTSAQKNPTAFYLCASRKQGIGTDTQYFGPGTRLTVL.

The chain combines TRBV5-5 with TRBJ1-5; 8 bases fit TRBD1. This CDR3 is built from 15 residues. V dropped 4 bases and J dropped 0; count of bases not matched to a gene: 3. In germline, CDR1 is SGHKS, CDR2 YYEKEE (reference sequence). The CDR3 here is CASSAGTGSNQPQHF. Here the CDR3 DNA reads TGTGCCAGCAGCGCCGGGACAGGTAGCAATCAGCCCCAGCATTTT.

The chain employs TRBV30 and TRBJ1-1, with TRBD1 as a possible D gene (6 bases). Germline V CDR1 and CDR2: GTSNPN, SVGIG (reference sequence). Trimming removed 1 base from V and 4 bases from J, with 10 bases in between. This CDR3 region has 13 residues. This CDR3 reads CAWSGQVATEAFF. The CDR3 region has the DNA TGTGCCTGGAGTGGACAGGTTGCCACTGAAGCTTTCTTT.

J is TRBJ2-3 and V is TRBV7-2, with 10 bases identical to TRBD2. Looked up from germline, CDR1 is SGHTA and CDR2 is FQGNSA. CDR3 length equals 15 residues. V was pared by 4 bases and J by 5 bases, with 6 bases of the junction left unmatched. The CDR3 spells CASSSLAGVRDTQYF. CDR3 nucleotide sequence: TGTGCCAGCAGCTCGCTAGCGGGAGTTCGAGATACGCAGTATTTT.

The genes are TRBV5-4 and TRBJ1-1; D may be TRBD1 (6 bases). V was shortened by 1 base and J by 6 bases, with 16 bases between the two germline ends. The CDR3 spans 15 residues. The V gene's germline CDR1 is SGHNT and CDR2 YYREEE (reference sequence). The CDR3 here is CASSLTGIGFAEAFF. The CDR3 bases are TGTGCCAGCAGCTTGACAGGGATCGGTTTCGCTGAAGCTTTCTTT.

V is TRBV9 and J is TRBJ2-3, with D perhaps matching TRBD2 (6 bases). V lost 1 base and J 2 bases, leaving 11 bases between the germline ends. The CDR3 loop spans 15 amino acids. Germline CDR1 is SGDLS and CDR2 is YYNGEE. The CDR3 nucleotides read TGTGCCAGCAGCGTAACTACGGGAGCCACAGATACGCAGTATTTT. Its translation: CASSVTTGATDTQYF.

The genes are TRBV5-4 and TRBJ1-4; 7 bases are shared with TRBD1. Trimming at V came to 4 bases and at J to 8 bases, leaving 11 bases not matched to a gene. CDR1 is SGHNT and CDR2 is YYREEE in the germline V gene (reference sequence). The CDR3 length is 15 residues. CDR3 sequence: CASSPRDRLEEKLFF. The CDR3 bases are TGTGCCAGCAGCCCCCGGGACAGACTCGAGGAAAAACTGTTTTTT.

The V gene is TRBV12-5, the J gene TRBJ1-1, with D unresolved. Germline V gene data show CDR1 as LGHNT and CDR2 as FRNRAP. V was pared by 4 bases and J by 3 bases, with 9 bases between. This CDR3 comprises 13 residues. CDR3 DNA sequence: TGTGCTAGTGGTTCGGGTTATTACACTGAAGCTTTCTTT. Its protein product is CASGSGYYTEAFF.

This rearrangement joins TRBV5-6 to TRBJ1-5; perhaps TRBD1 as D (5 bases). V gave up 4 bases and J gave up 0 bases, with 11 bases separating them. Germline-derived CDR1 and CDR2 are SGHDT and YYEEEE. CDR3 size: 15 residues. CDR3 nucleotide sequence: TGTGCCAGCAGCAGGACGGGGGATAGCAATCAGCCCCAGCATTTT. Amino acids: CASSRTGDSNQPQHF. Full variable domain (rest looked up from reference TRBV5-6 and TRBJ1-5): DAGVTQSPTHLIKTRGQQVTLRCSPKSGHDTVSWYQQALGQGPQFIFQYYEEEERQRGNFPDRFSGHQFPNYSSELNVNALLLGDSALYLCASSRTGDSNQPQHFGDGTRLSIL.

J is TRBJ1-1 and V is TRBV2; D is ambiguous. Trimming removed 9 bases from V and 5 bases from J, with 16 bases in between. Germline V gene sequence: CDR1 SNHLY, CDR2 FYNNEI. The CDR3 has 13 residues. The CDR3, as DNA: TGTGCCAGTGGGAAGGCCGCGGGGACTGAAGCTTTCTTT. Its protein product is CASGKAAGTEAFF.

This chain connects TRBV6-6 to TRBJ2-5; 7 bases are a match to TRBD2. Trimming at V came to 0 bases and at J to 2 bases, leaving 3 bases not matched to a gene. The CDR3 spans 15 residues. CDR1 and CDR2 (germline): MNHNY, SVGAGI (reference sequence). CDR3 amino acids: CASSYSVGGQETQYF. DNA of the CDR3: TGTGCCAGCAGTTACTCGGTGGGAGGGCAAGAGACCCAGTACTTC.

CDR3 sequence reads: CASSPQGNTEAFF. The CDR3 nucleotides are TGCGCCAGCAGCCCACAGGGGAACACTGAAGCTTTCTTT. The chain couples TRBV5-1 to TRBJ1-1; possible D gene TRBD1, 6 bases. The CDR3 extends over 13 amino acids. Between the trimmed V and J ends, which lost 4 bases and 1 base, there was a span of 8 bases. CDR1 SGHRS and CDR2 YFSETQ come from the germline V gene.

The J gene is TRBJ1-2, the V gene TRBV28; D gene uncertain. The length of the CDR3 is 13 residues. Germline CDR1 reads MDHEN; CDR2 reads SYDVKM. The germline V and J ends were trimmed by 8 bases and 0 bases, with 10 bases remaining between them. This chain's CDR3 is CASLEGANYGYTF. The CDR3 DNA is TGTGCCAGCCTAGAAGGTGCTAACTATGGCTACACCTTC.

The chain combines TRBV27 with TRBJ2-3; D gene unclear. The CDR3 loop spans 14 amino acids. V shed 0 bases and J shed 1 base, with 5 bases lying between them. CDR1 MNHEY and CDR2 SMNVEV come from the germline V gene (reference sequence). CDR3 amino acids: CASSLSQRTDTQYF. CDR3 bases: TGTGCCAGCAGTTTATCACAGCGCACAGATACGCAGTATTTT.

The chain has TRBV6-5 and TRBJ1-1, with unresolved D. The V and J ends lost 7 bases and 4 bases respectively, with 16 bases between them. This CDR3 comprises 14 residues. From germline, CDR1 is MNHEY and CDR2 SVGAGI. CDR3 amino acids: CASTPGSLGTEAFF. The CDR3 region has the DNA TGTGCCAGCACCCCCGGCTCTCTAGGCACTGAAGCTTTCTTT.

The rearrangement links TRBV30 to TRBJ1-2; the match to TRBD1 covers 7 bases. Germline-derived CDR1 and CDR2 are GTSNPN and SVGIG (reference sequence). The CDR3 covers 13 residues. After removal of 3 bases from V and 8 bases from J, the junction contained 9 bases not matched to a gene. As DNA, the CDR3 is TGTGCCTGGAGCAAGAGGGACAGCCCAGGCTACACCTTC. Protein sequence: CAWSKRDSPGYTF. Full variable domain (remainder filled in from reference TRBV30 and TRBJ1-2): SQTIHQWPATLVQPVGSPLSLECTVEGTSNPNLYWYRQAAGRGLQLLFYSVGIGQISSEVPQNLSASRPQDRQFILSSKKLLLSDSGFYLCAWSKRDSPGYTFGSGTRLTVV.